The entry below describes one T cell receptor beta chain. The antigen remains undetermined. A single record per CDR3 protein comes from TCRdb applying MiXCR to the 5' RACE reads. The data contain approximately 600,000 distinct CDR3 sequences, 9.5% to 10% of them singletons. This entry belongs to a study of identical twins. The study's findings and limits: Because invariant MAIT and iNKT cells could be present, zero-insertion analyses could be partly confounded.

The CDR3 is made up of 15 amino acids. Deletions cut 2 bases from V and 1 base from J, with 12 bases between. The germline V gene encodes CDR1 SGHDT and CDR2 YYEEEE. Separately, the same data were catalogued under a study of yellow fever vaccine responses in identical twins.

The receptor was derived from a woman between 18 and 29 years old in good health. The chain recombines TRBV5-6 with TRBJ1-1; D unclear. Sequencing input: PBMCs. The CDR3 coding sequence is TGTGCCAGCAGCTTCGGGAGGGAACCGAACACTGAAGCTTTCTTT. The encoded protein is CASSFGREPNTEAFF.